What follows are 19 T cell receptor beta chains derived from one specimen sequenced in a study of T cells after yellow fever vaccination. MiXCR was run by TCRdb on the 5' RACE reads, yielding one entry per CDR3 protein. This sample has approximately 350,000 distinct CDR3 sequences, with approximately 10% found just once. The input for sequencing was PBMCs, taken on the day of the first yellow fever vaccination. These receptors were obtained from a man in his late teens or twenties who received the YFV17D yellow fever vaccine.

The chain couples TRBV19 to TRBJ2-6; unclear D gene. CDR1 is LNHDA, CDR2 SQIVND, per germline (reference sequence). V was shortened by 10 bases and J by 0 bases, with 7 bases between the two germline ends. The CDR3 loop spans 13 amino acids. The CDR3 sequence is CATALSGANVLTF. The CDR3 DNA sequence: TGTGCCACTGCTCTCTCTGGGGCCAACGTCCTGACTTTC. Full variable domain (missing parts from reference TRBV19 and TRBJ2-6): DGGITQSPKYLFRKEGQNVTLSCEQNLNHDAMYWYRQDPGQGLRLIYYSQIVNDFQKGDIAEGYSVSREKKESFPLTVTSAQKNPTAFYLCATALSGANVLTFGAGSRLTVL.

This clonotype came up a few times. The chain is built from TRBV6-5 and TRBJ1-1; 11 bases are a match to TRBD1. In germline, CDR1 is MNHEY, CDR2 SVGAGI. V shed 2 bases and J 5 bases; nucleotides not matched to a gene: 4. The CDR3 consists of 15 residues. The CDR3 spells CASSYRDRGGTEAFF. DNA for the CDR3: TGTGCCAGCAGTTACCGGGACAGGGGGGGGACTGAAGCTTTCTTT.

This chain links TRBV7-9 with TRBJ2-3, with D hard to call. Per the germline V gene, CDR1 is SEHNR and CDR2 is FQNEAQ (reference sequence). The germline V and J ends were trimmed by 2 bases and 2 bases, with 14 bases remaining between them. The CDR3 has 16 amino acids. The CDR3 reads CASSLTGSSYTDTQYF. CDR3 sequence (DNA): TGTGCCAGCAGCTTAACCGGCTCTTCTTACACAGATACGCAGTATTTT.

This clonotype was observed a few times. The chain employs TRBV27 and TRBJ1-2, with 7 bases matching TRBD1. The CDR3 runs 15 residues. Germline assignment: CDR1 MNHEY and CDR2 SMNVEV (reference sequence). V gave up 6 bases and J gave up 5 bases; unmatched junction bases: 12. The CDR3 DNA is TGTGCCAGCAGATCTAGGACAGGTTGGATTTATGGCTACACCTTC. This translates into CASRSRTGWIYGYTF.

This clonotype has only a few counts. J is TRBJ2-7 and V is TRBV27, with 7 positions matching TRBD1. CDR1 and CDR2 from the germline V gene are MNHEY and SMNVEV (reference sequence). The CDR3 covers 15 residues. Germline trimming cut 6 bases from V and 1 base from J; bases unmatched to any gene: 9. This CDR3 reads CASRRPGQLSYEQYF. CDR3 coding DNA: TGTGCCAGCAGGAGACCGGGACAGCTGTCCTACGAGCAGTACTTC.

This chain connects TRBV20-1 to TRBJ1-2; D is unresolved. The V and J ends lost 5 bases and 4 bases respectively, with 17 bases between them. Germline CDR1 and CDR2: DFQATT and SNEGSKA (reference sequence). The CDR3 runs to 14 residues. The CDR3 loop is CSAYRASSSYGYTF. The CDR3 DNA follows: TGCAGTGCTTACCGGGCCTCCAGTAGCTATGGCTACACCTTC.

This clonotype was observed a few times. CDR3 sequence (DNA): TGTGCCACCGCCCGAGGGAATGAGCAGTTCTTC. Translated: CATARGNEQFF. The chain recombines TRBV24-1 with TRBJ2-1; D might be TRBD2 (5 bases). The CDR3 contains 11 residues. The V end was cut by 9 bases, the J end by 7 bases, with 9 bases between. The germline CDR1 and CDR2 sequences are KGHDR and SFDVKD.

This clonotype was detected ten times or more. The V and J genes are TRBV5-1 and TRBJ2-1; 12 positions match TRBD2. The CDR3 sequence is 17 residues long. Germline CDR1 and CDR2: SGHRS and YFSETQ. J gave up 4 bases and V 4 bases, and 9 bases lay outside the gene matches. CDR3 amino acids: CASSIGLAGKPYNEQFF. Here the CDR3 DNA reads TGCGCCAGCAGCATCGGACTAGCGGGGAAGCCTTACAATGAGCAGTTCTTC.

This clonotype has more than one count but fewer than ten. The chain is built from TRBV4-2 and TRBJ2-5, with TRBD2 identical over 9 bases. The germline CDR1 and CDR2 sequences are LGHNA and YNFKEQ. V dropped 0 bases and J dropped 9; count of bases not matched to a gene: 8. The CDR3 is 15 amino acids. The CDR3 nucleotides are TGTGCCAGCAGCCAAGATGTAGCGGGGGCCACGTCCCAGTACTTC. Translation: CASSQDVAGATSQYF.

V is TRBV20-1 and J is TRBJ2-1; no definite D call. CDR3 length equals 15 residues. Germline V gene lookup returns CDR1 DFQATT and CDR2 SNEGSKA (reference sequence). Trimming stripped 0 bases from V and 0 bases from J, with 9 bases between. The CDR3 DNA follows: TGCAGTGCTAGAGATGATCTTAGCTCCTACAATGAGCAGTTCTTC. It encodes CSARDDLSSYNEQFF.

This clonotype appeared a few times. This chain uses TRBV5-4 with TRBJ2-7, with TRBD1 matching 8 bases. V shed 5 bases, J shed 6 bases, and the junction held 7 bases outside the gene matches. The CDR3 sequence is 13 residues long. The germline V gene encodes CDR1 SGHNT and CDR2 YYREEE (reference sequence). The CDR3 reads CASSSPTGGEQYV. CDR3 nucleotide sequence: TGTGCCAGCAGTTCACCTACAGGGGGCGAGCAGTACGTC.

This clonotype showed up just a few times. This rearrangement joins TRBV12-3 or TRBV12-4 to TRBJ1-5; no reliable D call. The CDR3 spans 15 residues. The germline V and J ends were trimmed by 5 bases and 0 bases, with 11 bases remaining between them. The CDR3 region is CASSRDGDSNQPQHF. DNA for the CDR3: TGTGCCAGCAGTCGAGACGGAGATAGCAATCAGCCCCAGCATTTT.

The rearrangement uses TRBV20-1 and TRBJ2-5; 10 bases map to TRBD1. Germline V gene data show CDR1 as DFQATT and CDR2 as SNEGSKA (reference sequence). The junction had 9 bases not matched to a gene; V was cut back by 6 bases and J by 5 bases. The CDR3 runs to 14 residues. CDR3 sequence reads: CSAAPGTGEETQYF. CDR3 nucleotides: TGCAGTGCGGCTCCCGGGACAGGGGAGGAGACCCAGTACTTC.

The V gene is TRBV6-1, the J gene TRBJ2-5, with 9 nucleotides matching TRBD1. This CDR3 is built from 14 residues. Germline V gene lookup returns CDR1 MNHNS and CDR2 SASEGT. V lost 5 bases to trimming and J lost 1 base; unmatched junction nucleotides: 2. The CDR3 region has the DNA TGTGCCAGCAGTCCACAGGGGGCCCAAGAGACCCAGTACTTC. Translating it yields CASSPQGAQETQYF.

This clonotype was recorded a few times. This chain links TRBV6-5 with TRBJ2-5, with D maybe TRBD1 (6 bases). Germline CDR1 and CDR2: MNHEY and SVGAGI. Trimming took 1 base from V and 3 from J, leaving 9 bases between them. The CDR3 spans 14 residues. CDR3 residues: CASSYFRDKETQYF. Here the CDR3 DNA reads TGTGCCAGCAGTTACTTTCGGGACAAAGAGACCCAGTACTTC.

The chain employs TRBV29-1 and TRBJ2-2; D possibly uses TRBD1 or TRBD2 (5 bases each). Germline assignment: CDR1 SQVTM and CDR2 ANQGSEA. The CDR3 has 14 residues. Trimming removed 6 bases from V and 5 bases from J, with 16 bases in between. The CDR3 reads CSVSGTSITGELFF. CDR3 DNA: TGCAGCGTATCCGGGACCTCGATAACCGGGGAGCTGTTTTTT.

The chain employs TRBV4-3 and TRBJ1-2; D gene ambiguous. With 6 bases removed from V and 8 bases from J, the gap between germline ends came to 19 bases. Germline V gene sequence: CDR1 LGHNA, CDR2 YSLEER. CDR3 length: 14 residues. CDR3 sequence reads: CASRLETGVGGYTF. In nucleotides, the CDR3 is TGCGCCAGCAGACTCGAGACGGGCGTTGGCGGCTACACCTTC.

This clonotype was counted many times. This rearrangement joins TRBV5-4 to TRBJ1-1; D is undetermined. The CDR3 runs to 15 residues. V was cut by 0 bases and J by 0 bases, with 9 bases left in between. In germline, CDR1 is SGHNT, CDR2 YYREEE (reference sequence). CDR3 protein: CASSLGTGLNTEAFF. The CDR3 DNA follows: TGTGCCAGCAGCTTGGGAACCGGGTTGAACACTGAAGCTTTCTTT.

This clonotype showed up just a few times. This sequence joins TRBV2 and TRBJ1-5, with unresolved D. The CDR3 sequence is 16 residues long. Germline CDR1 is SNHLY and CDR2 is FYNNEI. Deletions cut 5 bases from V and 2 bases from J, with 16 bases between. In DNA, the CDR3 is TGTGCCAGCAGTTCCTTCCGGGGTCGGGGCAATCAGCCCCAGCATTTT. Translated, it gives CASSSFRGRGNQPQHF. The full variable domain, completed using reference TRBV2 and TRBJ1-5, is EPEVTQTPSHQVTQMGQEVILRCVPISNHLYFYWYRQILGQKVEFLVSFYNNEISEKSEIFDDQFSVERPDGSNFTLKIRSTKLEDSAMYFCASSSFRGRGNQPQHFGDGTRLSIL.